A selection of T cell receptor beta chains follows, all from one sample in a study of blood T cell repertoires in COVID-19. Profiled with immunoSEQ multiplex PCR; TCRdb holds only in-frame clones, not every one. The sample holds over 200,000 clones; 85% to 90% are singletons and the top ten take 15%. The specimen sequenced was PBMCs or T cells enriched from blood (not recorded which). The receptor source for this set is a man aged 18 to 29 who had recovered from COVID-19. CDR3s include the opening cysteine and the closing phenylalanine or tryptophan. A D gene is named only where the DNA matches it firmly. For some rows the clone size is stated as once, few or many, or as a class when expanded; others skip it.

D | J | size | V | DNA | CDR3
- | TRBJ2-2 | - | TRBV11-2 | TGTGCCAGCAGCTTAGATCTCTGGGGGCGCGGGGAGCTGTTTTTT | CASSLDLWGRGELFF
- | TRBJ1-1 | many | TRBV9 | TGTGCCAGCAGCGTAGACGGGCTTCCTGAGGGCACTGAAGCTTTCTTT | CASSVDGLPEGTEAFF
- | TRBJ1-4 | - | TRBV20-1 | TGCAGTGCTAGTAGAGAAGAGAACGAAAAACTGTTTTTT | CSASREENEKLFF
TRBD2 | TRBJ2-7 | - | TRBV19 | TGTGCCAGTAGTATAAGTGCGGGGGGACACTCCTACGAGCAGTACTTC | CASSISAGGHSYEQYF
- | TRBJ2-7 | - | TRBV5-5 | TGTGCCAGCAGCTTGGCCAGGGATCAAGTGCAGTACTTC | CASSLARDQVQYF
TRBD1 | TRBJ2-7 | - | TRBV7-2 | TGTGCCAGCAGCAAATACGGACAGGGGTTGTACTTC | CASSKYGQGLYF
TRBD1 | TRBJ1-5 | - | TRBV10-2 | TGCGCCAGCAGAAGCACAGGGGATCAGCCCCAGCATTTT | CASRSTGDQPQHF
- | TRBJ2-5 | - | TRBV7-9 | TGTGCCAGCAGCTTAAGGGCAGGGCTTGGAGAGACCCAGTACTTC | CASSLRAGLGETQYF
- | TRBJ1-5 | - | TRBV4-1 | TGCGCCAGCAGCCAACGGTTAACTCTTAGCAATCAGCCCCAGCATTTT | CASSQRLTLSNQPQHF
TRBD2 | TRBJ2-3 | - | TRBV14 | TGTGCCAGCAGCCCGCTTAGCGGGGGGCACACAGATACGCAGTATTTT | CASSPLSGGHTDTQYF
TRBD1 | TRBJ1-5 | - | TRBV27 | TGTGCCAGCAGTTTGGGGACAGCGATTGGGCCCCAGCATTTT | CASSLGTAIGPQHF
- | TRBJ2-3 | - | TRBV7-8 | TGTGCCAGCAGCTGGGGGACTTCCTCTAGCACAGATACGCAGTATTTT | CASSWGTSSSTDTQYF
- | TRBJ1-1 | few | TRBV3-1/TRBV3-2 | TGTGCCAGCAGCCGCAGCCCCAGGGGTACTGAAGCTTTCTTT | CASSRSPRGTEAFF
TRBD2 | TRBJ2-1 | - | TRBV7-2 | TGTGCCAGCAGCTTCAATGGCGGGGGGTCCTCCTACAATGAGCAGTTCTTC | CASSFNGGGSSYNEQFF
TRBD1 | TRBJ2-7 | - | TRBV5-1 | TGCGCCAGCAGCTTGCTGACAGGGGGTTACGAGCAGTACTTC | CASSLLTGGYEQYF
TRBD2 | TRBJ2-4 | - | TRBV7-9 | TGTGCCAGCAGCTTACGGGAGGATCAAAACATTCAGTACTTC | CASSLREDQNIQYF
TRBD1 | TRBJ1-2 | - | TRBV25-1 | TGTGCCAGCAGTGAACCGGGACAGGGACTCGGTGGCTACACCTTC | CASSEPGQGLGGYTF
- | TRBJ1-2 | - | TRBV5-1 | TGCGCCAGCAGCTTGGAAGGAGGCTTCTATGGCTACACCTTC | CASSLEGGFYGYTF
TRBD1 | TRBJ1-1 | - | TRBV4-1 | TGCGCCAGCAGCGCCACAGGGGAGAAGGCTGAAGCTTTCTTT | CASSATGEKAEAFF